This record covers a single T cell receptor beta chain. Antigen unknown. The data originate from a study of cytomegalovirus exposure and HLA in healthy donors. Study outcomes and limitations: The study listed roughly 160 cytomegalovirus-associated TCR beta chains.

Germline CDR1 and CDR2: SNHLY and FYNNEI. V lost 6 bases and J lost 6, with 15 bases in between. The CDR3 consists of 13 residues. Repertoires were generated with immunoSEQ multiplex PCR, while TCRdb's copy carries only in-frame clones and drops some. The table records about 250,000 clones, about 90% of them present only once. The source material was PBMCs. This receptor was obtained from a man between 18 and 29 years old in good health and CMV-seropositive. The chain combines TRBV2 with TRBJ2-7; the D is unclear. CDR3 nucleotides: TGTGCCAGCAGCCTCGACACGGCCCGCGAGCAGTACTTC. It translates to CASSLDTAREQYF.